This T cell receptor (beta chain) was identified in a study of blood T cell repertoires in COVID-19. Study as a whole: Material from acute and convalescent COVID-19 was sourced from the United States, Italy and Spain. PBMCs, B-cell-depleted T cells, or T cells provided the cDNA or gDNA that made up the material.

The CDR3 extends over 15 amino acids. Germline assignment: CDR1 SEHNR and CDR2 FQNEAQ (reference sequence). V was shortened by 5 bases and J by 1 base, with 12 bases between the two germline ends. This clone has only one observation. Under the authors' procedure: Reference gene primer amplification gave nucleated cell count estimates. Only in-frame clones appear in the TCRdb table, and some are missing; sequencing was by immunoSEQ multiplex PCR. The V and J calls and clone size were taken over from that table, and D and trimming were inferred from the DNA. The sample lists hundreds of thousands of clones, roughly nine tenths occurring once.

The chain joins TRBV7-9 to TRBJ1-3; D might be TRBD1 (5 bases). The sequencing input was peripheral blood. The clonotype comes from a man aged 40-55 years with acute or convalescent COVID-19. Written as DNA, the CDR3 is TGTGCCAGCAGCCCTCGGACACCGTCTGGAAACACCATATATTTT. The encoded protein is CASSPRTPSGNTIYF.